The clone carrying this T cell receptor beta chain appeared a few times. The antigen remains undetermined. Germline CDR1 is DFQATT and CDR2 is SNEGSKA (reference sequence). There are 17 residues in the CDR3. With 6 bases removed from V and 5 bases from J, the gap between germline ends came to 28 bases. The sample is drawn from a study of T cell repertoires in cytomegalovirus infection. Study at large: A matching HLA type, together with CMV infection, was signaled by public TCR beta signatures.

Notes on the study in general: Adding up the frequency of public TCR beta families identified people who carried CMV plus the relevant HLA. HLA-C-restricted CMV clonotypes gave the most frequent clonotype in two of eight donors.

In TCRdb, the reads were re-called with MiXCR into one record per CDR3 protein. This table holds approximately 500,000 distinct CDR3 sequences, about 11% found once. The receptor comes from a human donor in good health (CMV status not recorded). Some clones in this sample may be carry-over from other donors' samples. The chain recombines TRBV20-1 with TRBJ2-5; a possible D gene is TRBD2 (6 bases). Sequenced sample: PBMCs. The CDR3: CSAPQRSSANPAETQYF. The CDR3 region has the DNA TGCAGTGCCCCCCAAAGGTCTAGCGCCAATCCAGCGGAGACCCAGTACTTC.